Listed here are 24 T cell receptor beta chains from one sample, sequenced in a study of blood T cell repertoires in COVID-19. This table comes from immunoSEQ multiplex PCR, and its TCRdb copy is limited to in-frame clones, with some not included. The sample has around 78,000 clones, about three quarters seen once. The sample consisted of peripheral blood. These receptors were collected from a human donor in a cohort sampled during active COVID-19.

The CDR3 DNA is TGTGCCAGCAGCTTCGCAGGTTATGGCTACACCTTC. Translation: CASSFAGYGYTF. This chain links TRBV11-3 with TRBJ1-2; D unclear. The CDR3 consists of 12 residues. Trimming pared 3 bases from V and 5 bases from J, leaving 7 bases between. Germline CDR1 SGHNT, CDR2 YENEEA.

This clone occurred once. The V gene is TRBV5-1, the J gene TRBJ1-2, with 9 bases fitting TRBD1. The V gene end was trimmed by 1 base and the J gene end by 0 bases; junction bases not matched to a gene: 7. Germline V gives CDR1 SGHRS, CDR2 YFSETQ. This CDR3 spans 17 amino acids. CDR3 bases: TGCGCCAGCAGCTTGCCGAGGACAGGGGTTTCTAACTATGGCTACACCTTC. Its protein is CASSLPRTGVSNYGYTF.

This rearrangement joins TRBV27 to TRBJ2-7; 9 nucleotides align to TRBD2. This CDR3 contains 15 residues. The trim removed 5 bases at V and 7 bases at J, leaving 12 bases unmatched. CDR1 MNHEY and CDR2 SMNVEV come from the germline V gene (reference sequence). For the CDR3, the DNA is TGTGCCAGCAGTCCACCTGGGCGGGGGGGTGGAGAGCAGTACTTC. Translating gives CASSPPGRGGGEQYF.

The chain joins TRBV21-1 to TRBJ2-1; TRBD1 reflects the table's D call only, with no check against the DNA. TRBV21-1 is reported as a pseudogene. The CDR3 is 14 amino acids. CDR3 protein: CASSKTGTNNEQFF. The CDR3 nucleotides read TGTGCCAGCAGCAAGACCGGGACAAACAATGAGCAGTTCTTC.

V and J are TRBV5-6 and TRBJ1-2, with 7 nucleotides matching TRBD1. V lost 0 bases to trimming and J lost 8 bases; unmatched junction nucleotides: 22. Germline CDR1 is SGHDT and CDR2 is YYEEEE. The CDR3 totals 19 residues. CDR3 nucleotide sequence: TGTGCCAGCAGCTTGGCCATAGACCGGACAGGACCCTTTAGGAAGGGCTACACCTTC. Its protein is CASSLAIDRTGPFRKGYTF.

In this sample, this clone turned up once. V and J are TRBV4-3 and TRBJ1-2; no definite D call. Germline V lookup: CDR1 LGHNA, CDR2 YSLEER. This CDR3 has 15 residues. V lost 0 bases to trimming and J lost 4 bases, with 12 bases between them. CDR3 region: CASSQDFQALYGYTF. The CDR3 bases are TGCGCCAGCAGCCAAGATTTCCAGGCCCTCTATGGCTACACCTTC.

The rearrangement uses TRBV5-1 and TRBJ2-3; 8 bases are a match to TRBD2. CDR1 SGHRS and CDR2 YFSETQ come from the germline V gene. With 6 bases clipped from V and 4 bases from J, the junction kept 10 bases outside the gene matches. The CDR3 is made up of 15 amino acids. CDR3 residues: CASTFSGGPADTQYF. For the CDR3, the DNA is TGCGCCAGCACCTTTTCGGGGGGGCCTGCAGATACGCAGTATTTT.

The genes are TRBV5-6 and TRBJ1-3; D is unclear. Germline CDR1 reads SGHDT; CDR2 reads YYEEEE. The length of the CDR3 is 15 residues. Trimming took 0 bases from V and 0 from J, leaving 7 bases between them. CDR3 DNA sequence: TGTGCCAGCAGCTTGGGACTCAGCTCTGGAAACACCATATATTTT. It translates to CASSLGLSSGNTIYF. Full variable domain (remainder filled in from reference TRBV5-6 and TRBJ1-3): DAGVTQSPTHLIKTRGQQVTLRCSPKSGHDTVSWYQQALGQGPQFIFQYYEEEERQRGNFPDRFSGHQFPNYSSELNVNALLLGDSALYLCASSLGLSSGNTIYFGEGSWLTVV.

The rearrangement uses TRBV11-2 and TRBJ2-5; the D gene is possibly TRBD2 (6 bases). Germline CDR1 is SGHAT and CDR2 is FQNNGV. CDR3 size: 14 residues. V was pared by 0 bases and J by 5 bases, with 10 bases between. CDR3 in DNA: TGTGCCAGCAGCTTAGAGCGGGGTCGTGAGACCCAGTACTTC. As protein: CASSLERGRETQYF.

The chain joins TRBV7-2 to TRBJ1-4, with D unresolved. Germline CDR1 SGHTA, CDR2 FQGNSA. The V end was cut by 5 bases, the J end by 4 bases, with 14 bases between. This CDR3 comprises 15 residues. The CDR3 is CASSPGGGLNEKLFF. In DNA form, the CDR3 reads TGTGCCAGCAGCCCCGGTGGAGGGCTTAATGAAAAACTGTTTTTT.

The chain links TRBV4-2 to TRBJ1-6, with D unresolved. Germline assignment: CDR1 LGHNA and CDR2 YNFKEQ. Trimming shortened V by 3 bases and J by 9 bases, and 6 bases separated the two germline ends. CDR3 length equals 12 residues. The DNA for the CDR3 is TGTGCCAGCAGCCACGGTGTTTCACCCCTCCACTTT. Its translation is CASSHGVSPLHF.

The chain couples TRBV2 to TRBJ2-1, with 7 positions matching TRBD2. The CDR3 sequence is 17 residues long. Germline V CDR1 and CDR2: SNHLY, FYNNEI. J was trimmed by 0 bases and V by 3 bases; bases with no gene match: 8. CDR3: CASSDRGLLSSYNEQFF. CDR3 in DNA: TGTGCCAGCAGTGACCGGGGACTATTAAGCTCCTACAATGAGCAGTTCTTC. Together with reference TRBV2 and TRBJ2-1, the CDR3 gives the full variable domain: EPEVTQTPSHQVTQMGQEVILRCVPISNHLYFYWYRQILGQKVEFLVSFYNNEISEKSEIFDDQFSVERPDGSNFTLKIRSTKLEDSAMYFCASSDRGLLSSYNEQFFGPGTRLTVL.

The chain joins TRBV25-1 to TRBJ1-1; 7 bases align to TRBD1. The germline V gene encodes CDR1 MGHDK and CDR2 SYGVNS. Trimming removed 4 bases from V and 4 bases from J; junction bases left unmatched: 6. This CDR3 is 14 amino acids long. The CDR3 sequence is CASSADRELTEAFF. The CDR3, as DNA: TGTGCCAGCAGTGCCGACAGGGAACTCACTGAAGCTTTCTTT.

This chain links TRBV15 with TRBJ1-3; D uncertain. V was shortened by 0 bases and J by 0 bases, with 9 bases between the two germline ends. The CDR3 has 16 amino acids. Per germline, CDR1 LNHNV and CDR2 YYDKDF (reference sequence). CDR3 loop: CATSRDVWSSGNTIYF. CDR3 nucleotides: TGTGCCACCAGCAGAGATGTATGGAGCTCTGGAAACACCATATATTTT.

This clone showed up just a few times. CDR3 region: CASSSPSVGQGLYGYTF. CDR3 nucleotide sequence: TGTGCCAGCAGTTCTCCCTCAGTCGGACAGGGCCTATATGGCTACACCTTC. The genes are TRBV27 and TRBJ1-2, with TRBD1 matching 8 bases. Germline CDR1 reads MNHEY; CDR2 reads SMNVEV (reference sequence). The ends lost 4 bases at V and 5 bases at J; junction bases unmatched: 15. CDR3 size: 17 residues.

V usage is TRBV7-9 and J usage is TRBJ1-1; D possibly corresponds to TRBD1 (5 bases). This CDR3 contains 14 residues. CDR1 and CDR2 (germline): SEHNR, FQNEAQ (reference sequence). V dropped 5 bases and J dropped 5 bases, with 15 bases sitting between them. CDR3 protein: CASSTSRGGTEAFF. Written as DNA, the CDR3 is TGTGCCAGCAGCACTAGTAGGGGAGGAACTGAAGCTTTCTTT.

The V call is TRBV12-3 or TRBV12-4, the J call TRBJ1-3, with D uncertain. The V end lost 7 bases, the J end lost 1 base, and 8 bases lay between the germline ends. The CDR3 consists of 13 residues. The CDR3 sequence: CASMAVSGNTIYF. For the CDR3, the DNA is TGTGCCAGCATGGCGGTGTCTGGAAACACCATATATTTT.

This CDR3 is CASSTGISTDTQYF. CDR3 in DNA: TGTGCCAGTAGCACAGGGATATCCACAGATACGCAGTATTTT. This chain joins TRBV19 and TRBJ2-3, with D tentatively TRBD1 (6 bases). The CDR3 length is 14 residues. V lost 6 bases and J lost 2, with 12 bases in between. Germline CDR1 reads LNHDA; CDR2 reads SQIVND (reference sequence).

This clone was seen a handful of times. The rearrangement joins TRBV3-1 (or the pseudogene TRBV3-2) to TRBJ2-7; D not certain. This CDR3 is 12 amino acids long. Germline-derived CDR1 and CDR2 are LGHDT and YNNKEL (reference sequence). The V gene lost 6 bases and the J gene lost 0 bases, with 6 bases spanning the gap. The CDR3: CASSFSSYEQYF. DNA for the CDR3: TGTGCCAGCAGTTTTAGCTCCTACGAGCAGTACTTC.

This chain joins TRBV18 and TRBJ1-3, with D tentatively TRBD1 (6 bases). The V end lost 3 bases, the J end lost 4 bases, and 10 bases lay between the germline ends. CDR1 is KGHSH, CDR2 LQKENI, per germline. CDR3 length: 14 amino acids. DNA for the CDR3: TGTGCCAGCTCACCGGACAGCGCCGGAAACACCATATATTTT. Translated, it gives CASSPDSAGNTIYF.

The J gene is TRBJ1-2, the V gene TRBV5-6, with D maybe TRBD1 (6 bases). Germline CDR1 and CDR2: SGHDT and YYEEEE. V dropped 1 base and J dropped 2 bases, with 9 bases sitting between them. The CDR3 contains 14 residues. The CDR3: CASSLRGGNYGYTF. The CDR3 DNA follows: TGTGCCAGCAGCTTGAGGGGGGGCAACTATGGCTACACCTTC. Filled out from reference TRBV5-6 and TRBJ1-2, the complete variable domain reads DAGVTQSPTHLIKTRGQQVTLRCSPKSGHDTVSWYQQALGQGPQFIFQYYEEEERQRGNFPDRFSGHQFPNYSSELNVNALLLGDSALYLCASSLRGGNYGYTFGSGTRLTVV.

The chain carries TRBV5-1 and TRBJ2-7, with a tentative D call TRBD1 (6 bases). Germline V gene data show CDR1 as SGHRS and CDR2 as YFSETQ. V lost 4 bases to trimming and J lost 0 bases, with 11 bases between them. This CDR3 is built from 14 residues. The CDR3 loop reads CASSTDRTSYEQYF. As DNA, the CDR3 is TGCGCCAGCAGCACAGACAGGACCTCCTACGAGCAGTACTTC. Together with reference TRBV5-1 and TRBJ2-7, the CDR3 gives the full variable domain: KAGVTQTPRYLIKTRGQQVTLSCSPISGHRSVSWYQQTPGQGLQFLFEYFSETQRNKGNFPGRFSGRQFSNSRSEMNVSTLELGDSALYLCASSTDRTSYEQYFGPGTRLTVT.

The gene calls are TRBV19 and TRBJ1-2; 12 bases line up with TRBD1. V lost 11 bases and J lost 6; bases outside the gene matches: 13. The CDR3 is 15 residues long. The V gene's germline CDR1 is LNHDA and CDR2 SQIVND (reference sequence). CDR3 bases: TGTGCCCGACAACCCCCGGGACAGGGGGCGCATGGCTACACCTTC. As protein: CARQPPGQGAHGYTF.

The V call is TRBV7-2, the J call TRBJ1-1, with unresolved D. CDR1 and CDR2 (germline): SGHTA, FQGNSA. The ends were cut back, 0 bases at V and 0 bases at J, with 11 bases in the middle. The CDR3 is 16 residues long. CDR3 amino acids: CASSLAGSKMNTEAFF. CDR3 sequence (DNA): TGTGCCAGCAGCTTAGCTGGGAGTAAAATGAACACTGAAGCTTTCTTT.